This TCR beta chain was sequenced for a study of blood T cell repertoires in COVID-19 (dated by TCRdb to 2019 to 2021). Background on the whole study: Collaborator samples came from the United States, Italy and Spain and covered acute and convalescent phases of COVID-19. The prospective study material was composed of cDNA or gDNA derived from T cells, B-cell-depleted T cells, or PBMCs. Deeply sampled blood TCRbeta repertoires from subjects exposed to, actively infected with, or recovered from COVID-19 were included in the dataset. The repertoires were released in a freely available public database meant as a resource for research on the immune response to SARS-CoV-2. The samples were drawn from two sources: the first 160 participants of the ongoing ImmuneRACE study, and fewer than 1,500 subjects contributed by 6 global collaborators. Sample metadata almost always included a de-identified subject ID, COVID-19 status, age in years and sex. Where available, HLA class I and class II types were obtained from metadata supplied by the sample provider rather than from assay-based typing. General findings and caveats noted by the study authors: Clinical and demographic metadata were provided uncurated, with the amount varying by source and participant.

TCRbeta CDR3 regions were amplified from genomic DNA by means of the immunoSEQ Assay, a bias-controlled multiplex PCR. On the authors' methods: The number of nucleated cells in each sample was estimated by amplification of reference gene primers within the assay. To quantify the absolute abundance of each unique TCRbeta CDR3 rearrangement, sequence reads were collapsed and filtered. For each sample, productive Simpson clonality was calculated as the square root of Simpson's diversity index over productive rearrangements. The clones in this table, taken by TCRdb from immuneACCESS, are in-frame only. Not every clone is retained; where verified, under half of the shortfall comes from an unresolved V gene, and the cause of the rest is unknown. V and J calls and clone size are those listed in that table; D and trimming were worked out from the DNA. The sample table lists 150,000 to 200,000 clones, 89% of them with a count of one. Of the sample, approximately 2.1% is held by the ten largest clones.

Another Seattle source contributed samples from volunteer blood donors who had recovered from COVID-19. Collaborating institutions collected whole blood in K2EDTA tubes following their own protocols. Collaborator samples were shipped for TCRbeta analysis as frozen whole blood, isolated PBMCs, or DNA extracted from either sample type. Based on the germline V gene, the CDR1 and CDR2 sequences are SNHLY and FYNNEI. Including cysteine and phenylalanine, the CDR3 has 15 amino acids. This entry keeps only the CDR3 DNA: 45 bases, framed from base 1. V trim: 5 bases; J trim: 7 bases; unmatched bases: 8. As regards this clone: This clone's antigen is unknown. No much larger clonotype is one base removed from it; base qualities were not supplied.

This receptor chain uses TRBV2 and TRBJ1-2, and 12 junction bases match TRBD1. The clonotype was recovered from a man younger than 30 who had recovered from COVID-19. Sequencing used peripheral blood. CDR3 loop: CASSRGDRGLAGYTF. The bases read TGTGCCAGCAGTAGGGGGGACAGGGGGCTTGCTGGCTACACCTTC.